This T cell receptor (beta chain) was captured in a study of Ad26.COV2.S vaccination and SARS-CoV-2 variants. Study-wide results and caveats: Individuals receiving vaccine had higher spike-specific TCR breadth than placebo recipients did. From the TCR breadth and depth analyses, total T cell responses may have been underestimated.

Treatment here: approximately 18 received Ad26.COV2.S at low or high dose, single or two shots; about 5 received placebo; per-sample allocation not given. Sampling happened 63 days after the first vaccine or placebo injection. Assay used: immunoSEQ multiplex PCR; TCRdb lists only in-frame clones, some missing. The sample shows almost 400,000 clones, approximately 91% of them seen only once. With regard to this clone: Its antigen is as yet unknown.

Trimming left V 0 bases short and J 7 bases short, with 9 bases between. The CDR3 sequence is 13 residues long. CDR1 and CDR2 from the germline V gene are MNHEY and SVGAGI. This chain links TRBV6-5 with TRBJ1-2, with D possibly matching TRBD1 (6 bases). The clonotype comes from a person between 18 and 65 years old who received the Ad26.COV2.S COVID-19 vaccine or a placebo. This specimen consisted of peripheral blood, obtained in a trial of Ad26.COV2.S vaccine versus placebo. Written as DNA, the CDR3 is TGTGCCAGCAGTTACTCGGGGGCCCTTGGCTACACCTTC. Amino acids: CASSYSGALGYTF.